A single sample is the source of the 22 T cell receptor beta chains below, sequenced in a study of OX40 agonist ivuxolimab in advanced cancers. Method: immunoSEQ multiplex PCR; TCRdb's copy keeps in-frame clones and lacks some. Among about 68,000 clones, approximately 81% were seen once, and the ten largest hold about 0.68%. Material: CD4+ or CD8+ T cells sorted from blood, obtained in a trial of the OX40 agonist ivuxolimab. The source is an adult with an advanced solid tumor such as melanoma, head and neck, liver or kidney cancer.

The rearrangement links TRBV5-6 to TRBJ1-5; D is perhaps TRBD1 (5 bases). CDR1 is SGHDT, CDR2 YYEEEE, per germline. The V and J ends lost 0 bases and 9 bases respectively, with 19 bases between them. CDR3 length: 16 residues. Written as DNA, the CDR3 is TGTGCCAGCAGCTTGGGGGCGGGGCAGGGAGGGCCGCCCCAGCATTTT. It translates to CASSLGAGQGGPPQHF.

Comments on this clone: Other DNA sequences in this specimen translate into the identical CDR3. The chain recombines TRBV18 with TRBJ1-1, with D hard to call. In germline, CDR1 is KGHSH, CDR2 LQKENI. Trimming removed 3 bases from V and 1 base from J, with 3 bases in between. The CDR3 is 12 amino acids. The CDR3 is CASSPGNTEAFF. The CDR3 DNA sequence: TGTGCCAGCTCACCCGGGAACACTGAAGCTTTCTTT.

This chain links TRBV7-3 with TRBJ2-3, with D uncertain. This CDR3 has 14 residues. V was pared by 2 bases and J by 5 bases, with 11 bases between. CDR1 and CDR2 from the germline V gene are SGHTA and FQGTGA. CDR3 sequence (DNA): TGTGCCAGCAGCTTAGGTGGGGTAATAGATACGCAGTATTTT. Protein: CASSLGGVIDTQYF.

The chain employs TRBV18 and TRBJ1-5, with D maybe TRBD1 (6 bases). Trimming removed 6 bases from V and 5 bases from J, with 17 bases in between. There are 15 residues in the CDR3. Germline CDR1 and CDR2: KGHSH and LQKENI. This CDR3 reads CASSPNTGTDQPQHF. The CDR3 region has the DNA TGTGCCAGCTCCCCGAATACAGGGACCGATCAGCCCCAGCATTTT.

V and J are TRBV5-6 and TRBJ2-7, with 9 nucleotides matching TRBD1. From germline, CDR1 is SGHDT and CDR2 YYEEEE. The CDR3 consists of 15 residues. V dropped 0 bases and J dropped 7; count of bases not matched to a gene: 8. The CDR3 region is CASSLAGQGRREQYF. The CDR3 nucleotides are TGTGCCAGCAGCTTGGCCGGACAGGGGCGTAGGGAGCAGTACTTC.

This chain connects TRBV9 to TRBJ1-5, with unresolved D. The V gene lost 4 bases and the J gene lost 0 bases, with 11 bases spanning the gap. The germline V gene encodes CDR1 SGDLS and CDR2 YYNGEE. The CDR3 runs to 15 residues. The CDR3 bases are TGTGCCAGCAGCTCGGACCCATATAGCAATCAGCCCCAGCATTTT. This gives the protein CASSSDPYSNQPQHF.

The V gene is TRBV5-5, the J gene TRBJ2-5; perhaps TRBD2 as D (6 bases). The V and J ends lost 4 bases and 3 bases respectively, with 13 bases between them. The germline V gene encodes CDR1 SGHKS and CDR2 YYEKEE (reference sequence). The CDR3 totals 14 residues. The CDR3 is CASSPRLGEETQYF. CDR3 DNA: TGTGCCAGCAGCCCTAGACTAGGGGAAGAGACCCAGTACTTC. Combining the CDR3 with reference TRBV5-5 and TRBJ2-5 gives the whole variable domain DAGVTQSPTHLIKTRGQQVTLRCSPISGHKSVSWYQQVLGQGPQFIFQYYEKEERGRGNFPDRFSARQFPNYSSELNVNALLLGDSALYLCASSPRLGEETQYFGPGTRLLVL.

The genes are TRBV11-2 and TRBJ1-2; 9 positions match TRBD1. V dropped 5 bases and J dropped 7; count of bases not matched to a gene: 5. Germline assignment: CDR1 SGHAT and CDR2 FQNNGV. The CDR3 has 13 amino acids. CDR3 nucleotides: TGTGCCAGCAGCACCTCACAGGGGGCTGGCTACACCTTC. It encodes CASSTSQGAGYTF.

V usage is TRBV6-6 and J usage is TRBJ1-6; unclear D gene. The germline V gene encodes CDR1 MNHNY and CDR2 SVGAGI (reference sequence). V lost 5 bases to trimming and J lost 5 bases, with 16 bases between them. The CDR3 loop spans 16 amino acids. CDR3 region: CASSPLSPSNNSPLHF. The CDR3 nucleotides are TGTGCCAGCAGTCCTCTCAGCCCCTCTAATAATTCACCCCTCCACTTT.

The chain links TRBV18 to TRBJ1-1; TRBD1 matches 8 bases. Unmatched junction bases numbered 6, after V lost 5 bases and J lost 7 bases. This CDR3 region has 13 residues. Germline CDR1 reads KGHSH; CDR2 reads LQKENI. This CDR3 is CASSGQGAIEAFF. The CDR3 DNA reads TGTGCCAGCTCAGGACAGGGTGCTATTGAAGCTTTCTTT.

The rearrangement joins TRBV2 to TRBJ2-2; D is possibly TRBD1 (6 bases). The CDR3 contains 14 residues. The germline V gene has CDR1 SNHLY and CDR2 FYNNEI. V was pared by 10 bases and J by 0 bases, with 12 bases between. In DNA, the CDR3 is TGTGCCACTTCCGGGACAACGAACACCGGGGAGCTGTTTTTT. Protein sequence: CATSGTTNTGELFF.

The chain combines TRBV5-6 with TRBJ1-2; no reliable D call. Germline CDR1 SGHDT, CDR2 YYEEEE. The CDR3 length is 11 residues. Trimming left V 5 bases short and J 5 bases short, with 7 bases between. CDR3 DNA sequence: TGTGCCAGCAGGGGATTTTATGGCTACACCTTC. Translating gives CASRGFYGYTF.

This chain uses TRBV7-2 with TRBJ2-7; D is unresolved. The CDR3 runs to 12 residues. Germline CDR1 and CDR2: SGHTA and FQGNSA. Trimming cost V 3 bases and J 2 bases, with 5 bases left between them. DNA for the CDR3: TGTGCCAGCAGCTTGGTGACCTACGAGCAGTACTTC. Amino acids: CASSLVTYEQYF.

The chain recombines TRBV7-9 with TRBJ1-3, with D unclear. Germline-derived CDR1 and CDR2 are SEHNR and FQNEAQ (reference sequence). This CDR3 has 14 residues. Trimming took off 1 base at V and 9 bases at J, with 13 bases between the two ends. CDR3: CASSLVGRPGTIYF. CDR3 DNA sequence: TGTGCCAGCAGCTTAGTTGGCAGACCCGGCACCATATATTTT.

The chain links TRBV5-6 to TRBJ2-5, with D possibly matching TRBD2 (5 bases). The V gene's germline CDR1 is SGHDT and CDR2 YYEEEE. The CDR3 is made up of 13 amino acids. Trimming took 7 bases from V and 7 from J, leaving 17 bases between them. The CDR3 here is CASLTGPEGTQYF. CDR3 DNA sequence: TGTGCCAGCCTCACGGGCCCTGAGGGGACCCAGTACTTC.

J is TRBJ1-2 and V is TRBV6-6; D is perhaps TRBD1 (5 bases). CDR3 length: 15 residues. Germline V gene lookup returns CDR1 MNHNY and CDR2 SVGAGI (reference sequence). V was pared by 6 bases and J by 2 bases, with 16 bases between. CDR3 in DNA: TGTGCCAGCAGCCTCCGAACGGGGGGGAACTATGGCTACACCTTC. Amino acids: CASSLRTGGNYGYTF.

This clone was observed a handful of times. CDR3 loop: CASSLETGGQYGYTF. As DNA, the CDR3 is TGTGCCAGCAGCTTAGAGACGGGGGGCCAGTATGGCTACACCTTC. The chain has TRBV11-2 and TRBJ1-2; possibly TRBD1 for D (6 bases). With 0 bases removed from V and 5 bases from J, the gap between germline ends came to 13 bases. This CDR3 region has 15 residues. Germline-derived CDR1 and CDR2 are SGHAT and FQNNGV.

This chain connects TRBV2 to TRBJ1-2, with D possibly TRBD1 on 6 matching bases. Germline V gene lookup returns CDR1 SNHLY and CDR2 FYNNEI. This CDR3 comprises 12 residues. V lost 6 bases and J lost 2, with 7 bases in between. The CDR3 bases are TGTGCCAGCAGGGGACAAAACTATGGCTACACCTTC. Translated: CASRGQNYGYTF.

The J gene is TRBJ2-5, the V gene TRBV9, with D hard to call. Germline loops: CDR1 SGDLS, CDR2 YYNGEE. This CDR3 region has 14 residues. V lost 2 bases to trimming and J lost 0 bases, with 8 bases between them. For the CDR3, the DNA is TGTGCCAGCAGCGTCCGACCGAACCAAGAGACCCAGTACTTC. Its translation is CASSVRPNQETQYF. Full variable domain (outside the CDR3, taken from reference TRBV9 and TRBJ2-5): DSGVTQTPKHLITATGQRVTLRCSPRSGDLSVYWYQQSLDQGLQFLIQYYNGEERAKGNILERFSAQQFPDLHSELNLSSLELGDSALYFCASSVRPNQETQYFGPGTRLLVL.

The rearrangement links TRBV7-6 to TRBJ1-2; D is possibly TRBD1 (6 bases). Trimming removed 5 bases at V and 0 bases at J, with 16 bases between. Germline lookup yields CDR1 SGHVS and CDR2 FNYEAQ. CDR3 length: 16 amino acids. CDR3 DNA: TGTGCCAGCAGCCCCGGGCAGGGGTGGACTAACTATGGCTACACCTTC. Translation: CASSPGQGWTNYGYTF. The complete variable domain, with remaining parts taken from reference TRBV7-6 and TRBJ1-2, reads GAGVSQSPRYKVTKRGQDVALRCDPISGHVSLYWYRQALGQGPEFLTYFNYEAQQDKSGLPNDRFSAERPEGSISTLTIQRTEQRDSAMYRCASSPGQGWTNYGYTFGSGTRLTVV.

This chain joins TRBV6-1 and TRBJ2-3; 8 bases line up with TRBD2. The length of the CDR3 is 13 residues. Germline CDR1 reads MNHNS; CDR2 reads SASEGT. V shed 11 bases, J shed 4 bases, and the junction held 8 bases outside the gene matches. The CDR3 region has the DNA TGTGCCTCGGGTAGCGGGGAAGCAGATACGCAGTATTTT. This translates into CASGSGEADTQYF.

V gene TRBV19 combines with J gene TRBJ1-4, with D possibly being TRBD1 (6 bases). Germline V lookup: CDR1 LNHDA, CDR2 SQIVND (reference sequence). The CDR3 extends over 18 amino acids. The ends were cut back, 1 base at V and 2 bases at J, with 17 bases in the middle. The CDR3 is CASSIAAGHLKTNEKLFF. The CDR3 DNA follows: TGTGCCAGTAGTATAGCCGCGGGACACCTGAAGACTAATGAAAAACTGTTTTTT.